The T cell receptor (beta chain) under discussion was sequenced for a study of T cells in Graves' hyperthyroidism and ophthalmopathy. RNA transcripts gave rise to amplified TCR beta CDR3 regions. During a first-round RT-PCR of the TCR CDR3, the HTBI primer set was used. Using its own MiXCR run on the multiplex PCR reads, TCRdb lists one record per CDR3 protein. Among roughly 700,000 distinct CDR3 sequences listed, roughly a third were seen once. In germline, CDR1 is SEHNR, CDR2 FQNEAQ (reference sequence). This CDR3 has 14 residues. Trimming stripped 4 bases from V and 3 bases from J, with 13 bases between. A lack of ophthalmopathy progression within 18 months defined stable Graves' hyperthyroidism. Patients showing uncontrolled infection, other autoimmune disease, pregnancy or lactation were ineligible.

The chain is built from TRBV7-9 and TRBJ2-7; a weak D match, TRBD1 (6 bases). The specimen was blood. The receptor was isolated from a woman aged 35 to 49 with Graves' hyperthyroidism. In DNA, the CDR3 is TGTGCCAGCAGCTGGGCGGACAGAGGCTACGAGCAGTACTTC. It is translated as CASSWADRGYEQYF. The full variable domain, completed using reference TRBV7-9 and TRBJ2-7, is DTGVSQNPRHKITKRGQNVTFRCDPISEHNRLYWYRQTLGQGPEFLTYFQNEAQLEKSRLLSDRFSAERPKGSFSTLEIQRTEQGDSAMYLCASSWADRGYEQYFGPGTRLTVT.